The text below deals with one TCR beta chain. What it binds is unknown. Sequencing was performed with immunoSEQ multiplex PCR; in TCRdb, only in-frame clones are kept and a portion is missing. The table lists tens of thousands of clones, 70% to 85% of them singletons, with roughly 19% in the top ten. The data stem from a study of graft-versus-host responses after intestinal transplantation. On the study more broadly: Every one of the recipients received anti-thymocyte globulin induction and afterwards took tacrolimus and steroids for about 3 years. The study's findings and limits: The study found high graft-versus-host to host-versus-graft clonal ratios in allografts of patients with graft-donor T cell macrochimerism.

Per the germline V gene, CDR1 is MNHEY and CDR2 is SVGAGI. Deletions cut 8 bases from V and 0 bases from J, with 11 bases between. This CDR3 is 13 amino acids long. The gene calls are TRBV6-5 and TRBJ2-7; D may be TRBD1 (6 bases). Sequences were derived from unstimulated CD8+ T cells sorted from spleen or lymph node cells, sampled before intestinal transplant. The sequence was collected from a human donor who received an intestinal transplant. The DNA for the CDR3 is TGTGCCAGCGTAGACAGGAACTCCTACGAGCAGTACTTC. Amino acid sequence: CASVDRNSYEQYF.